The 5 T cell receptor beta chains in this list originate from one sample, sequenced in a study of blood T cell repertoires in COVID-19 (dated by TCRdb to about 2020). The protocol used for the library was the immunoSEQ multiplex PCR assay. This immuneACCESS table, as held by TCRdb, lists in-frame sequences with V and J called but not all clones. Of the missing ones, under half trace to an unresolved V gene in checked studies; the others have no known cause. This sample is represented by 310,000 or so clones; 88% of them were singletons. Roughly 4% of the sample belongs to the ten largest clones. Input material: peripheral blood. These receptors were collected from a woman aged 50 to 65 with active or convalescent COVID-19.

The V call is TRBV7-2, the J call TRBJ1-6; 7 bases fit TRBD1. J lost 9 bases, V lost 1 base, and 6 bases had no gene match. The CDR3 runs to 15 residues. Germline V gives CDR1 SGHTA, CDR2 FQGNSA. CDR3 sequence reads: CASSLGQGVGSPLHF. The CDR3 coding sequence is TGTGCCAGCAGCTTAGGCCAGGGGGTGGGTTCACCCCTCCACTTT. The variable domain in full, with the rest retrieved from reference TRBV7-2 and TRBJ1-6, is GAGVSQSPSNKVTEKGKDVELRCDPISGHTALYWYRQSLGQGLEFLIYFQGNSAPDKSGLPSDRFSAERTGGSVSTLTIQRTQQEDSAVYLCASSLGQGVGSPLHFGNGTRLTVT.

The rearrangement links TRBV12-3 or TRBV12-4 to TRBJ1-1, with D uncertain. The V end lost 6 bases, the J end lost 5 bases, and 13 bases lay between the germline ends. The CDR3 runs 13 residues. The CDR3 DNA follows: TGTGCCAGCAGACGCCTTGGCAGGACTGAAGCTTTCTTT. It translates to CASRRLGRTEAFF.

This clone appeared a single time. The chain recombines TRBV6-2 or TRBV6-3 with TRBJ2-3; maybe TRBD1 (6 bases). The CDR3 is 17 amino acids. In germline, CDR1 is MNHEY, CDR2 SVGEGT. V was trimmed by 3 bases and J by 7 bases, leaving 23 bases between them. CDR3 sequence (DNA): TGTGCCAGCAGTTATTTCGCAGGGGCGCGGGTGAAGAATACGCAGTATTTT. Translating it yields CASSYFAGARVKNTQYF.

V gene TRBV3-1 (or the pseudogene TRBV3-2) combines with J gene TRBJ1-6; 7 positions agree with TRBD1. This CDR3 is 20 amino acids long. V trimming: 4 bases; J trimming: 3 bases; junction bases outside the gene matches: 18. CDR1 is LGHDT and CDR2 is YNNKEL in the germline V gene (reference sequence). The CDR3 sequence is CASSPALARGPWGYNSPLHF. CDR3 nucleotide sequence: TGTGCCAGCAGCCCCGCCCTGGCGAGGGGGCCATGGGGCTATAATTCACCCCTCCACTTT.

The chain joins TRBV30 to TRBJ2-1, with D perhaps TRBD1 (6 bases). Germline CDR1 reads GTSNPN; CDR2 reads SVGIG (reference sequence). V was pared by 5 bases and J by 2 bases, with 10 bases between. This CDR3 is built from 13 residues. The CDR3 DNA follows: TGTGCCTGGTGCGACAGGACCTACAATGAGCAGTTCTTC. Protein: CAWCDRTYNEQFF.